Following are 15 T cell receptor beta chains from one sample sequenced in a study of beta chain features in type 1 diabetes. Antigen specificity for these receptors is unknown. General study findings and limits: Significant though moderate, a shortening of TCRB CDR3s appeared in all four CD4+ subsets of Type 1 diabetes patients.

What was sequenced were expressed TCRB transcripts, since all of the isolated RNA had been reverse transcribed. TCRdb's table, derived via immunoSEQ multiplex PCR, lists solely in-frame clones and lacks some. The table lists 550,000 to 850,000 clones, 13% of them singletons. Material for sequencing was naive CD4+ T cells from blood. The receptor set was obtained from a man aged 18 to 30 with type 1 diabetes.

This clone was seen more than once but under ten times. The same CDR3 also results from other DNA sequences found in this sample. The V call is TRBV18, the J call TRBJ2-5; D unresolved. Trimming pared 5 bases from V and 1 base from J, leaving 2 bases between. This CDR3 has 11 residues. CDR1 and CDR2 (germline): KGHSH, LQKENI. The CDR3 region is CASSGQETQYF. CDR3 coding DNA: TGTGCCAGCTCAGGCCAAGAGACCCAGTACTTC. The full variable domain, rest sourced from reference TRBV18 and TRBJ2-5, is NAGVMQNPRHLVRRRGQEARLRCSPMKGHSHVYWYRQLPEEGLKFMVYLQKENIIDESGMPKERFSAEFPKEGPSILRIQQVVRGDSAAYFCASSGQETQYFGPGTRLLVL.

This clone was picked up a small number of times. The chain carries TRBV25-1 and TRBJ1-1; 7 bases agree with TRBD1. Germline CDR1 and CDR2: MGHDK and SYGVNS. V was pared by 5 bases and J by 11 bases, with 11 bases of the junction left unmatched. The CDR3 runs to 13 residues. The CDR3 reads CASSPSEGARAFF. The DNA for the CDR3 is TGTGCCAGCAGTCCCTCGGAGGGGGCCAGGGCTTTCTTT.

The V call is TRBV30, the J call TRBJ1-5; a possible D gene is TRBD1 (5 bases). CDR1 and CDR2 (germline): GTSNPN, SVGIG (reference sequence). The CDR3 is made up of 14 amino acids. Trimming shortened V by 0 bases and J by 7 bases, and 13 bases separated the two germline ends. CDR3 residues: CAWSVGGGIQPQHF. Here the CDR3 DNA reads TGTGCCTGGAGTGTGGGTGGGGGGATCCAGCCCCAGCATTTT.

This clone has a handful of counts. The gene calls are TRBV11-2 and TRBJ2-3, with D possibly being TRBD1 (5 bases). The CDR3 spans 15 residues. Germline V gene data show CDR1 as SGHAT and CDR2 as FQNNGV. V was trimmed by 6 bases and J by 5 bases, leaving 18 bases between them. CDR3 residues: CASSLDQQGGDTQYF. In nucleotides, the CDR3 is TGTGCCAGCAGTCTAGACCAGCAGGGCGGAGATACGCAGTATTTT.

The rearrangement links TRBV9 to TRBJ1-4; TRBD1 agrees at 7 bases. CDR1 is SGDLS and CDR2 is YYNGEE in the germline V gene. Trimming at V came to 7 bases and at J to 0 bases, leaving 9 bases not matched to a gene. The CDR3 is 16 amino acids. Here the CDR3 DNA reads TGTGCCAGCGGACAGGAAGTAGCAGCAACTAATGAAAAACTGTTTTTT. Its protein is CASGQEVAATNEKLFF.

Note on this clone: The sample carries other DNA sequences with the same CDR3. This rearrangement joins TRBV5-1 to TRBJ1-2; the match to TRBD1 covers 9 bases. CDR1 is SGHRS and CDR2 is YFSETQ in the germline V gene. With V trimmed by 4 bases and J by 3 bases, 4 bases remained unmatched. The CDR3 length is 14 residues. CDR3 sequence: CASSPRTGDYGYTF. CDR3 coding DNA: TGCGCCAGCAGCCCCCGGACAGGGGACTATGGCTACACCTTC.

In its sample, this clone was seen a few times. V gene TRBV10-2 combines with J gene TRBJ2-3, with TRBD2 matching over 16 bases. The ends lost 6 bases at V and 7 bases at J; junction bases unmatched: 7. Germline V CDR1 and CDR2: WSHSY, SAAADI. The CDR3 spans 16 residues. The CDR3 bases are TGCGCCAGCAGCACTGGGACTAGCGGGGGGGCGAATACGCAGTATTTT. This codes for CASSTGTSGGANTQYF.

This clone occurred a few times. This chain connects TRBV4-1 to TRBJ1-6; the D is unclear. With 6 bases removed from V and 10 bases from J, the gap between germline ends came to 4 bases. Germline V gene data show CDR1 as MGHRA and CDR2 as YSYEKL. This CDR3 has 10 residues. The chain's CDR3 is CASRVSPLHF. CDR3 nucleotide sequence: TGCGCCAGCAGAGTCTCACCCCTCCACTTT.

J is TRBJ2-5 and V is TRBV5-1; 9 bases map to TRBD2. J was trimmed by 5 bases and V by 2 bases; bases with no gene match: 7. Germline loops: CDR1 SGHRS, CDR2 YFSETQ. The length of the CDR3 is 15 residues. The CDR3 protein is CASSLGASGEETQYF. DNA for the CDR3: TGCGCCAGCAGCTTAGGGGCTAGCGGGGAGGAGACCCAGTACTTC.

This clone has at least ten counts. J is TRBJ2-7 and V is TRBV30, with 8 bases identical to TRBD2. V was pared by 1 base and J by 6 bases, with 17 bases of the junction left unmatched. This CDR3 has 17 amino acids. The germline V gene encodes CDR1 GTSNPN and CDR2 SVGIG (reference sequence). The CDR3 protein is CAWSARRQFPGGLEQYF. CDR3 DNA: TGTGCCTGGAGTGCCCGTCGCCAGTTTCCGGGGGGGCTCGAGCAGTACTTC.

The rearrangement uses TRBV9 and TRBJ1-6, with a possible D match to TRBD1 (5 bases). CDR1 is SGDLS and CDR2 is YYNGEE in the germline V gene. The V gene lost 4 bases and the J gene lost 9 bases, with 20 bases spanning the gap. This CDR3 contains 16 residues. CDR3 sequence reads: CASSPQAPGGGSPLHF. CDR3 DNA: TGTGCCAGCAGCCCACAGGCCCCCGGCGGGGGTTCACCCCTCCACTTT.

This clone has just a few counts. This sequence joins TRBV13 and TRBJ2-7; 9 nucleotides align to TRBD1. The ends lost 4 bases at V and 2 bases at J; junction bases unmatched: 6. The CDR3 extends over 15 amino acids. Germline V gives CDR1 PRHDT, CDR2 FYEKMQ (reference sequence). The CDR3 region has the DNA TGTGCCAGCAGCTCGACAGGGGGAGGGCCCTACGAGCAGTACTTC. This sequence encodes CASSSTGGGPYEQYF.

The chain uses TRBV30 and TRBJ2-1; D unclear. The CDR3 totals 13 residues. V lost 4 bases, J lost 1 base, and 8 bases lay in between. Germline V gives CDR1 GTSNPN, CDR2 SVGIG (reference sequence). The CDR3 coding sequence is TGTGCCTGGACCTCCGGGTCCTACAATGAGCAGTTCTTC. The encoded protein is CAWTSGSYNEQFF.

J is TRBJ1-4 and V is TRBV19, with 7 nucleotides matching TRBD1. Trimming removed 6 bases from V and 10 bases from J; junction bases left unmatched: 2. CDR1 is LNHDA, CDR2 SQIVND, per germline (reference sequence). CDR3 length: 11 amino acids. The CDR3 sequence is CASSPGGKLFF. The CDR3 DNA follows: TGTGCCAGTAGCCCAGGGGGAAAACTGTTTTTT.

The rearrangement links TRBV4-2 to TRBJ2-3; D is unresolved. CDR1 and CDR2 (germline): LGHNA, YNFKEQ. The CDR3 length is 16 residues. The germline V and J ends were trimmed by 3 bases and 4 bases, with 17 bases remaining between them. The CDR3 reads CASSQGGVGPPDTQYF. In DNA form, the CDR3 reads TGTGCCAGCAGCCAGGGTGGGGTAGGGCCCCCAGATACGCAGTATTTT.